The T cell receptor (beta chain) under discussion was sequenced for a study of cytomegalovirus exposure and HLA in healthy donors. General observations from the study: Analysis performed later showed TCR beta chains linked to HLA being more clonally expanded than equally common others. Among donors in an Asian-associated ancestry cluster, a later analysis reportedly found fewer N-insertions than the roughly 610-donor mean. TCR beta chain V- and J-gene trimming was linked, in a later analysis, to a missense variant in DCLRE1C. Earlier analysis yielded a pattern in which most TCR beta V segments were productive about 90% or about 30% of the time.

Amplification used 60 Vbeta primers and 13 Jbeta primers. TCRdb's copy holds only in-frame clones and misses some; the assay was immunoSEQ multiplex PCR. The data hold about 130,000 clones, with about 81% observed a single time. CDR3 length equals 14 residues. Germline CDR1 and CDR2: SGHVS and FNYEAQ. Trimming at V came to 5 bases and at J to 0 bases, leaving 3 bases not matched to a gene. On this clone itself: Its antigen is not identified.

The chain couples TRBV7-6 to TRBJ1-2; 7 positions agree with TRBD1. Sequenced: PBMCs. The sequence was collected from a woman aged 40 to 50 in good health and CMV-seropositive. The CDR3 nucleotides are TGTGCCAGCAGCCCTCAGGGGGCTAACTATGGCTACACCTTC. Its translation: CASSPQGANYGYTF.